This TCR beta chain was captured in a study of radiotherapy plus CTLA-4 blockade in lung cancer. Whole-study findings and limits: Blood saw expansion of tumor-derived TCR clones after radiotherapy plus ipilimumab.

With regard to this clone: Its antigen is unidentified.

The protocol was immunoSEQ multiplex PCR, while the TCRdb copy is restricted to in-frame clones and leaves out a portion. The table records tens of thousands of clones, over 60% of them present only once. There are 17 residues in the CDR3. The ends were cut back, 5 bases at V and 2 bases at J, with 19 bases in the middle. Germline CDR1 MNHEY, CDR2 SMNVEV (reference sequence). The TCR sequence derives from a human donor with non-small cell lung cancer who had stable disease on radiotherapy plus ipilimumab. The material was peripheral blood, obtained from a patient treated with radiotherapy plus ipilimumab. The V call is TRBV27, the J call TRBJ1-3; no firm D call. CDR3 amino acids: CASSPLGGPGTGNTIYF. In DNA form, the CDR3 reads TGTGCCAGCAGTCCTCTGGGAGGCCCGGGGACTGGAAACACCATATATTTT.